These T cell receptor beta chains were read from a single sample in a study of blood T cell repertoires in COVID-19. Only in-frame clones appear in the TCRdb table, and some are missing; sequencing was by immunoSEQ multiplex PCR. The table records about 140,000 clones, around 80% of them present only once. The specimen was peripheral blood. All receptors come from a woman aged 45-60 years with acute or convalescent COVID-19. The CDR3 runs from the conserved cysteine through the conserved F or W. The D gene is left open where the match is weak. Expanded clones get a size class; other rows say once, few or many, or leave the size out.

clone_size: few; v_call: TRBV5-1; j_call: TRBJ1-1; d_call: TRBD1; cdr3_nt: TGCGCCAGCAGTTGGGGACAGGAGGGCACTGAAGCTTTCTTT; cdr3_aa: CASSWGQEGTEAFF
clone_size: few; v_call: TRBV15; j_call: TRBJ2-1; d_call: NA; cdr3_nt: TGTGCCACCAGACAAGGGGCCCGCAATGAGCAGTTCTTC; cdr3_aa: CATRQGARNEQFF
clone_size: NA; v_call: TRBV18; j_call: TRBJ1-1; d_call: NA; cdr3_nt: TGTGCCAGCTCGCAAGGGACTTTGAACACTGAAGCTTTCTTT; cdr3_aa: CASSQGTLNTEAFF
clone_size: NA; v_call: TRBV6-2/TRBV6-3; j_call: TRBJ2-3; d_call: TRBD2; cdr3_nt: TGTGCCAGCAGTTACTCGGCTAGCGGGGACAACACAGATACGCAGTATTTT; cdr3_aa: CASSYSASGDNTDTQYF
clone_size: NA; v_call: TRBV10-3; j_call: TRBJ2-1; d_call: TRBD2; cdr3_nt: TGTGCCATCAGTTCTTCTACTAGCGGGGGGAACAATGAGCAGTTCTTC; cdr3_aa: CAISSSTSGGNNEQFF
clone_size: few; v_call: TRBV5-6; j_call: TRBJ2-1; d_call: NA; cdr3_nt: TGTGCCAGCAGCTCACTATCGGGGTTTGTAGGTGAGCAGTTCTTC; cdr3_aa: CASSSLSGFVGEQFF
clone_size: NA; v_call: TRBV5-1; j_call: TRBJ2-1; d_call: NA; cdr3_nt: TGCGCCAGCAGCTTGGTGGCAGGGGATAATGAGCAGTTCTTC; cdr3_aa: CASSLVAGDNEQFF
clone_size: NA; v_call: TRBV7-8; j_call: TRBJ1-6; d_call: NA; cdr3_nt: TGTGCCAGCAGGACAGAGGCTGCTGGAAATTCACCCCTCCACTTT; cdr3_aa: CASRTEAAGNSPLHF
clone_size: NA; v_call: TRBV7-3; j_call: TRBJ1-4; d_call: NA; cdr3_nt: TGTGCCAGCAGCTTAAGGACAGCAACTAATGAAAAACTGTTTTTT; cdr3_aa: CASSLRTATNEKLFF
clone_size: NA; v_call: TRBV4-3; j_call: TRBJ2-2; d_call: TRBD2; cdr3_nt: TGCGCCAGCAGCCAAGATAGCGGGGGCACCGGGGAGCTGTTTTTT; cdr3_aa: CASSQDSGGTGELFF
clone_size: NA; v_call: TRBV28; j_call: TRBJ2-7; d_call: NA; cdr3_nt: TGTGCCAGCAGTCCCGGACATGACGAGCAGTACTTC; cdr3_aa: CASSPGHDEQYF
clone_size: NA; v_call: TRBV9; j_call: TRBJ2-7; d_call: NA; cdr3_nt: TGTGCCAGCAGCGTAGTGGGGAGCTCCTACGAGCAGTACTTC; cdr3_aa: CASSVVGSSYEQYF
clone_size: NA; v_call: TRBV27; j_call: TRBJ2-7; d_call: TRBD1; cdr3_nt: TGTGCCAGCAGTCCAGGGACAGGCTACGAGCAGTACTTC; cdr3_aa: CASSPGTGYEQYF
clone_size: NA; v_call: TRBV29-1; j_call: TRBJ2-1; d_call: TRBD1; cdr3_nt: TGCAGCGTTGAAGACCGGGACAGGGGGCGGAATGAGCAGTTCTTC; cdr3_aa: CSVEDRDRGRNEQFF